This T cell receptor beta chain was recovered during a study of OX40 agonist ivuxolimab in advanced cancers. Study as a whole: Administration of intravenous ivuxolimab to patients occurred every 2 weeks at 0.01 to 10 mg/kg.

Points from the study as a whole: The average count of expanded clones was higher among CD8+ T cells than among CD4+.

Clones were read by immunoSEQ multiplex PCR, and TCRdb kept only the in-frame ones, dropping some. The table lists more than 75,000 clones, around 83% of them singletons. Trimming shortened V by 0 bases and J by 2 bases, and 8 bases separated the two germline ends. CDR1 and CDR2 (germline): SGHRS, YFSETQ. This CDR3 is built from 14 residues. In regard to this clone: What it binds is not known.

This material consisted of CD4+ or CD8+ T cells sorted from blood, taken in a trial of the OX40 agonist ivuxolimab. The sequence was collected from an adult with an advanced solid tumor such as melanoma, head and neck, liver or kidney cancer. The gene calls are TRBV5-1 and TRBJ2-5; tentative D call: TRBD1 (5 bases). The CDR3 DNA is TGCGCCAGCAGCTTGGACGCAGGGCAAGAGACCCAGTACTTC. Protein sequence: CASSLDAGQETQYF.